One sample yielded the 10 T cell receptor beta chains listed below, sequenced in a study of shared clonotypes between healthy human individuals. Clones were sequenced by immunoSEQ multiplex PCR, and TCRdb holds only the in-frame ones, with some missing. The sample contains roughly 2.1 million clones, roughly 91% of which appear only once. CD8 cells regarded as naive lacked CD45RO, were positively chosen for CCR7, and omitted terminally differentiated effector memory CD45RA+ cells. The sample comprised naive CD8+ T cells from PBMCs. These receptors came from a man younger than 35 in good health. Some clones in this sample may be carry-over from other donors' samples.

V and J are TRBV9 and TRBJ1-5; D gene uncertain. The germline V and J ends were trimmed by 3 bases and 0 bases, with 4 bases remaining between them. CDR1 is SGDLS, CDR2 YYNGEE, per germline. The CDR3 runs to 13 residues. The CDR3 protein is CASSGDSNQPQHF. For the CDR3, the DNA is TGTGCCAGCAGCGGCGATAGCAATCAGCCCCAGCATTTT.

The chain couples TRBV28 to TRBJ1-4; 10 bases match TRBD1. The CDR3 has 18 amino acids. V was pared by 3 bases and J by 8 bases, with 15 bases of the junction left unmatched. Germline values: CDR1 MDHEN, CDR2 SYDVKM. This chain's CDR3 is CASSFWAVTGGSKEKLFF. DNA for the CDR3: TGTGCCAGCAGTTTCTGGGCCGTGACAGGGGGCTCGAAGGAAAAACTGTTTTTT.

This chain joins TRBV6-1 and TRBJ1-5, with D perhaps matching TRBD1 (5 bases). The CDR3 has 13 amino acids. The V gene's germline CDR1 is MNHNS and CDR2 SASEGT. V lost 5 bases, J lost 7 bases, and 12 bases lay in between. The CDR3, as DNA: TGTGCCAGCAGTTCTAAGAGGGGACAGCCCCAGCATTTT. It translates to CASSSKRGQPQHF.

This sequence joins TRBV4-1 and TRBJ2-5, with no clear D. CDR3 length equals 15 residues. Trimming pared 1 base from V and 2 bases from J, leaving 11 bases between. Germline V gene lookup returns CDR1 MGHRA and CDR2 YSYEKL. The CDR3 DNA sequence: TGCGCCAGCAGCCAAGTCATGACTCCTCAAGAGACCCAGTACTTC. Translating it yields CASSQVMTPQETQYF.

This sequence joins TRBV4-3 and TRBJ2-3; 7 positions agree with TRBD2. CDR3 size: 15 residues. V lost 5 bases, J lost 2 bases, and 7 bases stayed unmatched. CDR1 is LGHNA and CDR2 is YSLEER in the germline V gene. This CDR3 reads CASSWREYNTDTQYF. The CDR3 DNA follows: TGCGCCAGCAGCTGGCGGGAGTATAACACAGATACGCAGTATTTT.

The rearrangement links TRBV30 to TRBJ2-2; 8 bases are shared with TRBD1. The CDR3 contains 20 residues. From germline, CDR1 is GTSNPN and CDR2 SVGIG (reference sequence). Trimming took 3 bases from V and 2 from J; bases not matched to a gene: 20. CDR3 nucleotide sequence: TGTGCCTGGAGCCCAATGCCGGCGGACAGGGATAATTCCAACACCGGGGAGCTGTTTTTT. Its protein is CAWSPMPADRDNSNTGELFF.

This clone was picked up one time. At the DNA level, this CDR3 is encoded by other sequences in the same sample as well. The V and J genes are TRBV27 and TRBJ2-7, with D perhaps being TRBD1 or TRBD2 (6 bases each). Trimming took off 3 bases at V and 2 bases at J, with 11 bases between the two ends. There are 14 residues in the CDR3. Looked up from germline, CDR1 is MNHEY and CDR2 is SMNVEV (reference sequence). The CDR3 DNA reads TGTGCCAGCAGTTTGGGGGGCAGGACCTACGAGCAGTACTTC. It translates to CASSLGGRTYEQYF.

The chain uses TRBV10-2 and TRBJ2-7; 13 nucleotides agree with TRBD2. The germline V gene has CDR1 WSHSY and CDR2 SAAADI. The CDR3 covers 18 residues. Trimming took 6 bases from V and 1 from J; bases not matched to a gene: 12. The DNA for the CDR3 is TGCGCCAGCAGAGTGTTACCGGGACTAGCGGGGACATCCTACGAGCAGTACTTC. Encoded protein: CASRVLPGLAGTSYEQYF.

The chain couples TRBV13 to TRBJ2-1; TRBD2 aligns across 7 bases. Per germline, CDR1 PRHDT and CDR2 FYEKMQ (reference sequence). With V trimmed by 6 bases and J by 1 base, 6 bases remained unmatched. This CDR3 comprises 15 residues. The DNA of the CDR3 is TGTGCCAGCAGTCAACTAGCGCGGTCCTACAATGAGCAGTTCTTC. It is translated as CASSQLARSYNEQFF. The full variable domain, in which reference TRBV13 and TRBJ2-1 provide the parts outside the CDR3, is AAGVIQSPRHLIKEKRETATLKCYPIPRHDTVYWYQQGPGQDPQFLISFYEKMQSDKGSIPDRFSAQQFSDYHSELNMSSLELGDSALYFCASSQLARSYNEQFFGPGTRLTVL.

The sample holds a few counts of this clone. The chain uses TRBV29-1 and TRBJ1-1, with D uncertain. Germline-derived CDR1 and CDR2 are SQVTM and ANQGSEA. Trimming took off 3 bases at V and 1 base at J, with 12 bases between the two ends. The CDR3 extends over 14 amino acids. Here the CDR3 reads CSVESGLSNTEAFF. In DNA, the CDR3 is TGCAGCGTTGAGTCAGGACTCTCGAACACTGAAGCTTTCTTT.